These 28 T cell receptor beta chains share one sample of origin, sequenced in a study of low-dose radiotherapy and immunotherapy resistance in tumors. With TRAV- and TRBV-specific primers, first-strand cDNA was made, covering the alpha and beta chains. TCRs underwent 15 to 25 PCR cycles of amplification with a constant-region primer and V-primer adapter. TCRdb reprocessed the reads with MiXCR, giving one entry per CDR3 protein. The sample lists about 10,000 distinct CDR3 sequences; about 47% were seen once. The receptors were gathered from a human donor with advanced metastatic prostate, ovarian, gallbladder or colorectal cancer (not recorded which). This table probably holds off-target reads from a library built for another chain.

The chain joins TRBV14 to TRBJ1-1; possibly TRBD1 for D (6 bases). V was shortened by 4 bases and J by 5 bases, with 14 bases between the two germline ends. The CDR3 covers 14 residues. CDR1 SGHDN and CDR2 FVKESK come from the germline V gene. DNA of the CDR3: TGTGCCAGCAGCCGATTGGGGGCTGGGACTGAAGCTTTCTTT. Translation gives CASSRLGAGTEAFF. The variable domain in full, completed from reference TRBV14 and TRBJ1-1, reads EAGVTQFPSHSVIEKGQTVTLRCDPISGHDNLYWYRRVMGKEIKFLLHFVKESKQDESGMPNNRFLAERTGGTYSTLKVQPAELEDSGVYFCASSRLGAGTEAFFGQGTRLTVV.

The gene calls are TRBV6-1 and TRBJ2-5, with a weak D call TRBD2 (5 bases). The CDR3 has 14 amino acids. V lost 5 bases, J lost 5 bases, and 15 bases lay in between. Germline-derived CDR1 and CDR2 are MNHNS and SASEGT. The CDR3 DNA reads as TGTGCCAGCAGTTACTCGTCTAGCAAGGAGACCCAGTACTTC. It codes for CASSYSSSKETQYF.

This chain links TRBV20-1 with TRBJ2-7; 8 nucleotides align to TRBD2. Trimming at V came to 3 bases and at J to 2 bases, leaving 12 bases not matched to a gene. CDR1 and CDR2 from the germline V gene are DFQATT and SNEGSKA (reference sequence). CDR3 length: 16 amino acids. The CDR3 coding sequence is TGCAGTGCTAGGAGGGGAAGCGGGAGCCTAACCTACGAGCAGTACTTC. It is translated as CSARRGSGSLTYEQYF.

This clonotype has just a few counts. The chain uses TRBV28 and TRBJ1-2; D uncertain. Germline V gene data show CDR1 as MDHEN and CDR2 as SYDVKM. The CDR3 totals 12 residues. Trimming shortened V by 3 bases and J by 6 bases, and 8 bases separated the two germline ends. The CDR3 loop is CASSFIRNGYTF. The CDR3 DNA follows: TGTGCCAGCAGTTTCATCCGGAATGGCTACACCTTC.

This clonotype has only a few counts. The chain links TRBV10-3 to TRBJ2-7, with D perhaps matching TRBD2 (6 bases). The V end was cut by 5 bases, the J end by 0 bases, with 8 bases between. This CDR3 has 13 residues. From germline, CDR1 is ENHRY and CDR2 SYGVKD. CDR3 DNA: TGTGCCATCAGTACCGGGGGCTCCTACGAGCAGTACTTC. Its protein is CAISTGGSYEQYF.

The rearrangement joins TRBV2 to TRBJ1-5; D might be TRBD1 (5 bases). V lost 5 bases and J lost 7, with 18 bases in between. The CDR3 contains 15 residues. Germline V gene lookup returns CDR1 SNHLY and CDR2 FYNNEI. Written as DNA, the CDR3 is TGTGCCAGCAGTAGCGGGGGGGGGTCGGGGCAGCCCCAGCATTTT. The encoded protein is CASSSGGGSGQPQHF.

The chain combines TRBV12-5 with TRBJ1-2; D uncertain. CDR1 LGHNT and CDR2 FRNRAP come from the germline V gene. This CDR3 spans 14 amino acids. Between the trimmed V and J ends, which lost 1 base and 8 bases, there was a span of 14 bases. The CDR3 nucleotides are TGTGCTAGTGGTTTGGCGCTCGGGTATTTCGGCTACACCTTC. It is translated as CASGLALGYFGYTF. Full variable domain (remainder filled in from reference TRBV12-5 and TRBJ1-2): DARVTQTPRHKVTEMGQEVTMRCQPILGHNTVFWYRQTMMQGLELLAYFRNRAPLDDSGMPKDRFSAEMPDATLATLKIQPSEPRDSAVYFCASGLALGYFGYTFGSGTRLTVV.

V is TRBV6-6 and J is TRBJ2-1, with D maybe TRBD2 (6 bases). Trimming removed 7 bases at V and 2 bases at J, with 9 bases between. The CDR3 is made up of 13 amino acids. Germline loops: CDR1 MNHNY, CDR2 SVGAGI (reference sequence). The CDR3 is CASMGGPYNEQFF. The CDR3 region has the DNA TGTGCCAGCATGGGGGGACCCTACAATGAGCAGTTCTTC.

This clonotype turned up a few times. The CDR3, as DNA: TGTGCCAGCAGCCCGGGGCCGAATCAGCCCCAGCATTTT. This translates into CASSPGPNQPQHF. This chain links TRBV12-3 or TRBV12-4 with TRBJ1-5; maybe TRBD1 (5 bases). V was pared by 6 bases and J by 4 bases, with 10 bases between. CDR3 size: 13 residues.

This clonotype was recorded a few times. CDR3 protein: CASRGTLEQFF. The CDR3 bases are TGTGCCAGCAGGGGGACGCTCGAGCAGTTCTTC. V gene TRBV2 combines with J gene TRBJ2-1; either TRBD1 or TRBD2 may supply D (5 bases each). CDR1 is SNHLY, CDR2 FYNNEI, per germline. V was cut by 6 bases and J by 10 bases, with 10 bases left in between. CDR3 length: 11 amino acids. Supplemented by reference TRBV2 and TRBJ2-1, the full variable domain reads EPEVTQTPSHQVTQMGQEVILRCVPISNHLYFYWYRQILGQKVEFLVSFYNNEISEKSEIFDDQFSVERPDGSNFTLKIRSTKLEDSAMYFCASRGTLEQFFGPGTRLTVL.

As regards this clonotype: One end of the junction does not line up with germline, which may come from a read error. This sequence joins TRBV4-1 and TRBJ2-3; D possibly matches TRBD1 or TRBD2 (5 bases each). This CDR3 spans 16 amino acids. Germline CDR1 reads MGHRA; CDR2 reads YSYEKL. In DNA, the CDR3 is TGCGCCAGCAGCCAAGATTGGGCAGCTAGCACAGGTACGCAGTATTTT. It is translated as CASSQDWAASTGTQYF.

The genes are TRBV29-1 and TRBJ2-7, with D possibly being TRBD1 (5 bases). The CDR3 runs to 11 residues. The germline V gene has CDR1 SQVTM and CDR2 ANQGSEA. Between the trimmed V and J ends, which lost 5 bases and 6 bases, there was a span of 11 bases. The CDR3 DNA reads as TGCAGCGTTCAGGGTCGGGCCGAGCAGTACTTC. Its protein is CSVQGRAEQYF.

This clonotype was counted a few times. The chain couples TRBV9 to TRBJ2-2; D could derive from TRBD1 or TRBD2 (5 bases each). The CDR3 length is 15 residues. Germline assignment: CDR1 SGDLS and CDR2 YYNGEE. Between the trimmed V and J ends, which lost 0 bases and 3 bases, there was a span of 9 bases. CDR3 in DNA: TGTGCCAGCAGCGTAGACGTGGGGGACACCGGGGAGCTGTTTTTT. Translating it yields CASSVDVGDTGELFF.

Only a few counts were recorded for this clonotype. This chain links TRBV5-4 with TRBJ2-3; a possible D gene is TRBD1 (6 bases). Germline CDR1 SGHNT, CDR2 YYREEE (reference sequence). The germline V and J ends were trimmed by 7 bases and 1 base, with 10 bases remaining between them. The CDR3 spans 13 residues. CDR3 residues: CASGAGGTDTQYF. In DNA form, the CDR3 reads TGTGCCAGCGGGGCAGGGGGCACAGATACGCAGTATTTT.

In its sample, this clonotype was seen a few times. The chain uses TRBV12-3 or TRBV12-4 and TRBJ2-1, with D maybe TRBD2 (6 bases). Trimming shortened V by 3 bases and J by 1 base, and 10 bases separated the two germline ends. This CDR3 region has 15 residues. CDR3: CASSLRRDSYNEQFF. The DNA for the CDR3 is TGTGCCAGCAGTTTGAGGCGGGATTCCTACAATGAGCAGTTCTTC.

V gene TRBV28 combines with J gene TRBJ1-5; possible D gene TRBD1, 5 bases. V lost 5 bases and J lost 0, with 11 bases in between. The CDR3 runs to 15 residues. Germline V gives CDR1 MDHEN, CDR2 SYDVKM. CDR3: CASSPYGGSNQPQHF. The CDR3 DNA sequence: TGTGCCAGCAGTCCCTACGGGGGTAGCAATCAGCCCCAGCATTTT.

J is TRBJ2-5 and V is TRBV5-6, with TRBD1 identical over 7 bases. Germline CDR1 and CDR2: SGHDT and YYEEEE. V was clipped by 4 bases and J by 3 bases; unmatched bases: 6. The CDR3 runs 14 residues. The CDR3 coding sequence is TGTGCCAGCAGCCAGACAGGGATAAAAGAGACCCAGTACTTC. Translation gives CASSQTGIKETQYF.

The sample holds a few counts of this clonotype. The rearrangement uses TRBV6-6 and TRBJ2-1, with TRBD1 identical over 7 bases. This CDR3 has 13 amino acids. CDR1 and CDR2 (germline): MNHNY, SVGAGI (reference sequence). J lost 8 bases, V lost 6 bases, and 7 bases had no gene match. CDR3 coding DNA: TGTGCCAGCAGCTATGACAGGGAGTATGAGCAGTTCTTC. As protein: CASSYDREYEQFF.

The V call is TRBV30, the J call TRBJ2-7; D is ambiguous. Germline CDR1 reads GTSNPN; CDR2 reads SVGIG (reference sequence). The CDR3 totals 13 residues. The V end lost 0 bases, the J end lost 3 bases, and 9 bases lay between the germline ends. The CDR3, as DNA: TGTGCCTGGAGTGTACGCTTGGACTACGAGCAGTACTTC. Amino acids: CAWSVRLDYEQYF.

CDR3 loop: CASSFQGYYNEQFF. The DNA of the CDR3 is TGTGCCAGCAGCTTCCAGGGTTATTACAATGAGCAGTTCTTC. This chain uses TRBV11-2 with TRBJ2-1; maybe TRBD1 (5 bases). CDR3 length equals 14 residues. The germline V and J ends were trimmed by 3 bases and 4 bases, with 10 bases remaining between them. Per germline, CDR1 SGHAT and CDR2 FQNNGV.

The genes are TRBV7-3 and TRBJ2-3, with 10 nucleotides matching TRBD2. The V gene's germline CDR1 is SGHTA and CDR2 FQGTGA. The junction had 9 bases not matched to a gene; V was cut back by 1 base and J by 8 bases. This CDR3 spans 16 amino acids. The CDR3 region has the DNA TGTGCCAGCAGCTTAAATCCAGCGGGGGGGCCCGGTACGCAGTATTTT. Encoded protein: CASSLNPAGGPGTQYF.

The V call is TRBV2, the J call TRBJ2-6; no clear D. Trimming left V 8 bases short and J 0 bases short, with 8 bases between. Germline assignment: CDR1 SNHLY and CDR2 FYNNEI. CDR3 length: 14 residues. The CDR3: CASLRSSGANVLTF. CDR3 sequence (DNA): TGTGCCAGCCTCAGGAGCTCTGGGGCCAACGTCCTGACTTTC.

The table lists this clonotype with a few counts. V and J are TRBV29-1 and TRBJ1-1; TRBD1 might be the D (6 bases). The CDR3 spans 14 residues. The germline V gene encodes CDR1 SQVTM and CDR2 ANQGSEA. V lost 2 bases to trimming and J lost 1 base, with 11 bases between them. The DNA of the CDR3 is TGCAGCGTTGAAAACCCGGGGGCGAACACTGAAGCTTTCTTT. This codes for CSVENPGANTEAFF.

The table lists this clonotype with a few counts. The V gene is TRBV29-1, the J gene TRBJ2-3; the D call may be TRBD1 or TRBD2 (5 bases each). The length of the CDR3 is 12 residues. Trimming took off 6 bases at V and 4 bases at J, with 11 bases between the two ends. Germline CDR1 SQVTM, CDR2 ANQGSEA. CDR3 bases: TGCAGCGTCGTTGGGGGATCAGATACGCAGTATTTT. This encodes CSVVGGSDTQYF.

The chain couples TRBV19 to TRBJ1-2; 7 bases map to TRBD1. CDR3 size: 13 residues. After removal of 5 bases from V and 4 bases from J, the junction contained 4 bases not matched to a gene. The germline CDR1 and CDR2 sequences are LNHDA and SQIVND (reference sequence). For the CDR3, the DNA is TGTGCCAGTAGTGTTCGACAGGGCTATGGCTACACCTTC. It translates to CASSVRQGYGYTF.

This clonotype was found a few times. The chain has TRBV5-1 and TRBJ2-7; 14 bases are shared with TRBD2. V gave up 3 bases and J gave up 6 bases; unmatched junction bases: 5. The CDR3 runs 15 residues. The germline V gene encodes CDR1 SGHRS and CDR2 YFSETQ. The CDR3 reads CASSSDGLAGGEQYF. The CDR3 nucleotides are TGCGCCAGCAGCTCGGACGGACTAGCGGGAGGCGAGCAGTACTTC.

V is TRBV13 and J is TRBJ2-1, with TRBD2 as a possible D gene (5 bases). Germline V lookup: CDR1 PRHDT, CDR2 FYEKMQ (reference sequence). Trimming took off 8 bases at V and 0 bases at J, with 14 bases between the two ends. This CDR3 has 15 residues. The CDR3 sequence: CASAREADSYNEQFF. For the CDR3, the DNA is TGTGCCAGCGCCCGGGAAGCGGACTCCTACAATGAGCAGTTCTTC.

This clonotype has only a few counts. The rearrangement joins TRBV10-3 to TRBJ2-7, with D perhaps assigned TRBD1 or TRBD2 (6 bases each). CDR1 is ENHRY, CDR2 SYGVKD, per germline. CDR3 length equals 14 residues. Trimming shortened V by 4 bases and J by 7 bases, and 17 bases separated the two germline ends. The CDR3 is CAISAGARNLEQYF. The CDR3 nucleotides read TGTGCCATCAGTGCGGGGGCCAGGAATCTAGAGCAGTACTTC.